What follows describes a single T cell receptor (beta chain). The antigen it recognizes is unknown. Qualities for individual bases were not recorded, and no much larger clone is one base off. The germline V gene gives CDR1 as SGHTA and CDR2 as FQGNSA. Trimming removed 3 bases from V and 8 bases from J; the gene matches leave 8 bases unexplained. The CDR3, cysteine through phenylalanine, is 14 amino acids long. Only CDR3 DNA is held: 42 bases, read in frame from base 1. TCR beta CDR3 regions were amplified from RNA transcripts. The TCR CDR3 was subjected to a first round of RT-PCR using the HTBI primer set and the Qiagen OneStep RT-PCR kit. Libraries were constructed in a second round of multiplex PCR, after which size selection and purification were performed. Libraries were sequenced paired-end with 100 bp reads on an Illumina HiSeq2000. From the authors' description of their analysis: SOAPnuke was used to process the raw data, throwing out any read that contained adapters or uncalled bases, had a mean Phred below 15, or lacked an exact constant-primer or identifier match. COPE v1.2.5 was used to merge the high-quality paired reads, and each unique nucleotide sequence was defined as a clonotype. MiTCR v1.1 was used to align the clonotypes against IMGT TRBV, TRBD and TRBJ reference segments. The analysis included only V-J combinations with a frequency above 0.0001, which together covered more than 99% of the repertoires. A TCS score was defined as the ratio of F50 (clonal expansion) to E x V (chaos), with BLOSUM62-based TCRdist applied between CDR3 peptides within each V-J. Welch's t-statistics and random forest reduced some 510 V-J features to 13, which were used in a naive Bayes classifier (R e1071). TCRdb cleaned the public reads at Q25 with fastp, built clones with MiXCR and kept in-frame beta chains. Every CDR3 protein is listed once, alongside the most common genes and DNA of its rows. It is TCRdb's table, rather than the study itself, that gives the V and J calls and clone size. Present in this sample are approximately 630,000 distinct CDR3 sequences, 16% of which were seen just once. The ten largest account for approximately 3.9% of the sample.

The data were taken from a study of T cells in Graves' hyperthyroidism and ophthalmopathy (dated by TCRdb to about 2019). Regarding the research as a whole: Peripheral blood samples were taken at initial diagnosis, before any treatment was given. A discovery cohort of around 100 patients, 43 with Graves' ophthalmopathy and approximately 55 with stable Graves' hyperthyroidism, was used to find distinguishing TCR V-J signatures. An independent validation cohort of fewer than 20 hyperthyroidism patients and 17 patients who later progressed to ophthalmopathy tested prospective prediction of ophthalmopathy. The 75 to 100 discovery patients were divided at random into training and test sets in a 7:3 ratio. In addition, the study compared T-cell repertoires in thyroid tissue and in blood from roughly 6 Graves' hyperthyroidism patients. Following sampling, methimazole starting at 30 mg daily was given to hyperthyroidism patients, and high-dose intravenous methylprednisolone was given to ophthalmopathy patients. The paper describes TCR Vbeta CDR3 sequencing of 135 peripheral blood samples, made up of around 41 ophthalmopathy patients, 70 to 75 hyperthyroidism patients and roughly 17 progressor patients. The paper's findings and limits, for the study overall: A 13 V-J signature model separated ophthalmopathy from stable hyperthyroidism, with 87.88% sensitivity and approximately 81% specificity in cross-validation and 80%/75% in testing. Most expanded thyroid clonotypes (frequency above 0.001) were also detected in blood, a finding suggesting that blood repertoires may reflect thyroid immune responses. No statistical method was used to set the sample size in advance, and investigators knew the group allocation. In validation, the model predicted progression to ophthalmopathy with roughly 70% sensitivity and approximately 72% specificity, a median of 6.5 months before onset.

Stable Graves' hyperthyroidism was defined as no progression to ophthalmopathy during 18 months of follow-up. Hyperthyroidism patients were newly diagnosed, with disease duration under 2 months, and aged 18 to 65 years. Patients with uncontrolled infections, other autoimmune diseases, pregnancy or lactation were excluded. Diagnoses were established on the basis of clinical symptoms, serum thyroxine and TRAb, thyroid ultrasound, and orbital computed tomography. Ficoll-Paque density gradient centrifugation was used to isolate PBMCs from about 10 ml of fresh peripheral blood. Total RNA was extracted with Trizol reagent, and quality was checked on an Agilent 2100 Bioanalyzer.

The chain uses TRBV7-2 and TRBJ1-2; 8 central bases correspond to TRBD1. The clonotype comes from a woman between 25 and 40 years old with Graves' hyperthyroidism. The sequencing input was blood. The DNA sequence is as follows: TGTGCCAGCAGCTTTACGGAGACAGGGGTCGGCTACACCTTC. It is translated as CASSFTETGVGYTF.